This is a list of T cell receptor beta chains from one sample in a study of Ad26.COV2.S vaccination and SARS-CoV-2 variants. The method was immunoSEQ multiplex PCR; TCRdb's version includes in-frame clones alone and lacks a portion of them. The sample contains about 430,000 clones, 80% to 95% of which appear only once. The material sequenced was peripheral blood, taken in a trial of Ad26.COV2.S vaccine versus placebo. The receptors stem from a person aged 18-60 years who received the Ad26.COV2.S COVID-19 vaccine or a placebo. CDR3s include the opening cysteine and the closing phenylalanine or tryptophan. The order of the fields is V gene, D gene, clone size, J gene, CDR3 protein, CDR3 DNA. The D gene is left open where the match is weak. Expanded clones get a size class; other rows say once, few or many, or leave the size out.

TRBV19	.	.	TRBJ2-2	CASSIDGVSNTGELFF	TGTGCCAGTAGTATAGATGGGGTCTCGAACACCGGGGAGCTGTTTTTT
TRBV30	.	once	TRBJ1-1	CAWSVLAPGPVNTEAFF	TGTGCCTGGAGTGTATTGGCTCCAGGGCCGGTGAACACTGAAGCTTTCTTT
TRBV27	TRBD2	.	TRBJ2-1	CASSKTSAPSGEQFF	TGTGCCAGCAGCAAGACTAGCGCCCCTTCGGGGGAGCAGTTCTTC
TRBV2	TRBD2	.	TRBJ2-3	CASLLQGRLAESTDTQYF	TGTGCCAGCCTCCTACAGGGGCGACTAGCGGAGAGCACAGATACGCAGTATTTT
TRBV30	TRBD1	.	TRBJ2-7	CAYLPGTGAYEQYF	TGTGCCTACTTACCCGGGACAGGGGCCTACGAGCAGTACTTC
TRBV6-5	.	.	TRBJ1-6	CASSFIDVSYNSPLHF	TGTGCCAGCAGTTTTATCGACGTCTCCTATAATTCACCCCTCCACTTT
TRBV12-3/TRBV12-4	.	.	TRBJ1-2	CASRPTGSYGYTF	TGTGCCAGCAGGCCGACAGGATCCTATGGCTACACCTTC
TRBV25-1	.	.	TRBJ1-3	CASSAPGVGNTIYF	TGTGCCAGCAGTGCCCCGGGGGTCGGAAACACCATATATTTT
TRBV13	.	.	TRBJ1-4	CASSLQGNDEKLFF	TGTGCCAGCAGCTTACAGGGTAATGATGAAAAACTGTTTTTT
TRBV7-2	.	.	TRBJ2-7	CASSLEVFRTDYLRF	TGTGCCAGCAGCTTAGAGGTCTTTAGGACGGATTATCTCCGATTC
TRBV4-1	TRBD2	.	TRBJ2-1	CASSQEPSGSPNEQFF	TGCGCCAGCAGCCAAGAACCTAGCGGGAGCCCCAATGAGCAGTTCTTC
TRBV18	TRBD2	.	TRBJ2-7	CASSPLGLADSSYEQYF	TGTGCCAGCTCACCACTGGGACTAGCTGACAGCTCCTACGAGCAGTACTTC
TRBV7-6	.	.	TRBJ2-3	CASSLKWGGLRDTQYF	TGTGCCAGCAGCTTGAAATGGGGCGGGCTGCGAGATACGCAGTATTTT
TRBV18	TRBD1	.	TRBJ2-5	CASSRGTGGAETQYF	TGTGCCAGCTCACGAGGGACAGGGGGCGCAGAGACCCAGTACTTC
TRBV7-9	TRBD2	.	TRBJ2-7	CASSSGTTIYEQYF	TGTGCCAGCAGTTCCGGGACTACTATCTACGAGCAGTACTTC
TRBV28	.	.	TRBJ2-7	CASTIGTQLSYEQYF	TGTGCCAGCACCATAGGGACCCAGCTTTCCTACGAGCAGTACTTC
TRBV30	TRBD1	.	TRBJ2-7	CAWSGTGEQYF	TGTGCCTGGAGTGGGACAGGCGAGCAGTACTTC
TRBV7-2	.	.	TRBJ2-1	CASRGASEVYNEQFF	TGTGCCAGCAGAGGAGCTAGCGAGGTCTACAATGAGCAGTTCTTC
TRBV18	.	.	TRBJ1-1	CASSPLGHSITEAFF	TGTGCCAGCTCACCACTGGGACATTCGATCACTGAAGCTTTCTTT
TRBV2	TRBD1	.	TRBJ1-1	CASSGGGERAEAFF	TGTGCCAGCAGTGGAGGGGGCGAACGCGCTGAAGCTTTCTTT
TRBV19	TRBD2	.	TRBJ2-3	CASSRPGLAGDTQYF	TGTGCCAGTAGCAGACCGGGACTAGCAGGAGATACGCAGTATTTT
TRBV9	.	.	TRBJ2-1	CASSVAGVGSNEQFF	TGTGCCAGCAGCGTAGCTGGGGTTGGCTCGAATGAGCAGTTCTTC
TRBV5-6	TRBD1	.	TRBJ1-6	CASSQTGNFAYSPLHF	TGTGCCAGCAGCCAGACAGGGAACTTCGCTTACTCACCCCTCCACTTT
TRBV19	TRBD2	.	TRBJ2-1	CASSPGTSGRLANEQFF	TGTGCCAGTAGTCCCGGGACTAGCGGGAGGTTGGCCAATGAGCAGTTCTTC
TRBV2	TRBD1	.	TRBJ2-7	CASRTGGGGYEQYF	TGTGCCAGCAGAACAGGGGGCGGGGGATACGAGCAGTACTTC
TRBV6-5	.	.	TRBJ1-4	CASSYSIGGAEKLFF	TGTGCCAGCAGTTACTCGATAGGGGGGGCGGAAAAACTGTTTTTT
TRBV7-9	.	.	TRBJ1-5	CASSLSGGPQHF	TGTGCCAGCAGCTTATCGGGGGGGCCCCAGCATTTT
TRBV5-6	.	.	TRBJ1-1	CASTLTGHLNTEAFF	TGTGCCAGCACCCTCACAGGACATCTGAACACTGAAGCTTTCTTT
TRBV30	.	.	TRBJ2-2	CAWSLFLGVANTGELFF	TGTGCCTGGAGTCTCTTTCTCGGCGTAGCGAACACCGGGGAGCTGTTTTTT
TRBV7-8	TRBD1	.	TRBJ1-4	CASSLGLLGTGDVKLFF	TGTGCCAGCAGCTTAGGGCTGCTGGGGACAGGGGATGTAAAACTGTTTTTT
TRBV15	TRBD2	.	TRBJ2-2	CATSRPTSVPNTGELFF	TGTGCCACCAGCAGACCCACTAGCGTACCGAACACCGGGGAGCTGTTTTTT
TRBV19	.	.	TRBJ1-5	CASSQSRPGGNSNQPQHF	TGTGCCAGTAGCCAATCCCGACCTGGGGGGAATAGCAATCAGCCCCAGCATTTT
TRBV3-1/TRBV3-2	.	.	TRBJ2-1	CASSSVGNEQFF	TGTGCCAGCAGCTCAGTCGGCAATGAGCAGTTCTTC
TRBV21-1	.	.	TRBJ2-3	CASSGVRTSGIMSTDTQYF	TGTGCCAGCAGCGGGGTTAGGACTAGCGGGATCATGAGCACAGATACGCAGTATTTT
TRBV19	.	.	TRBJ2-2	CASSMDTLNTGELFF	TGTGCCAGTAGTATGGATACCCTGAACACCGGGGAGCTGTTTTTT
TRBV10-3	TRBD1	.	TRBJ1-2	CAIRTGNYGYTF	TGTGCCATCAGGACAGGGAACTATGGCTACACCTTC
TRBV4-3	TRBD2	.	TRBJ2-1	CASSQDGLAANEQFF	TGCGCCAGCAGCCAAGATGGGCTAGCGGCCAATGAGCAGTTCTTC
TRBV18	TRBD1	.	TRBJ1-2	CASSAQGENYGYTF	TGTGCCAGCTCAGCACAGGGGGAGAACTATGGCTACACCTTC
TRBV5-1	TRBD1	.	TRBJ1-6	CASSMQTGRDNSPLHF	TGCGCCAGCAGCATGCAGACAGGGAGGGATAATTCACCCCTCCACTTT
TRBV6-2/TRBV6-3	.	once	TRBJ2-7	CASSDGYPYEQYF	TGTGCCAGCAGTGACGGATACCCCTACGAGCAGTACTTC
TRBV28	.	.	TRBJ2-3	CASSLSSSGTDTQYF	TGTGCCAGCAGTTTAAGCTCTAGCGGCACAGATACGCAGTATTTT
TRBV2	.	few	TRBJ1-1	CASSPDLNTEAFF	TGTGCCAGCAGCCCCGACCTGAACACTGAAGCTTTCTTT
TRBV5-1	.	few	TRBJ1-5	CASSPEPDQPQHF	TGCGCCAGCAGCCCAGAGCCAGATCAGCCCCAGCATTTT
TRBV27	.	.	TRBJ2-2	CASSLFLHGFGGELFF	TGTGCCAGCAGCTTATTCCTACATGGATTTGGCGGGGAGCTGTTTTTT
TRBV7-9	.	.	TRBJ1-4	CASNPLTLGEKLFF	TGTGCCAGCAACCCCCTTACCCTAGGTGAAAAACTGTTTTTT
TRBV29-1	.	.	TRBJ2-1	CSVVVGFPQGGDSYNEQFF	TGCAGCGTTGTCGTAGGGTTCCCACAAGGGGGGGACTCCTACAATGAGCAGTTCTTC
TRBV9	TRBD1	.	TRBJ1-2	CASSATGGEYGYTF	TGTGCCAGCAGCGCGACAGGGGGCGAGTATGGCTACACCTTC
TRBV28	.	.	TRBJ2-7	CASSLIGGSSYEQYF	TGTGCCAGCAGTTTAATTGGGGGGAGCTCCTACGAGCAGTACTTC
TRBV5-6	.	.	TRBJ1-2	CASSLNQANYGYTF	TGTGCCAGCAGCTTGAATCAGGCTAACTATGGCTACACCTTC
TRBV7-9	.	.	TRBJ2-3	CASSLAMGSTDTQYF	TGTGCCAGCAGCTTAGCGATGGGGAGCACAGATACGCAGTATTTT
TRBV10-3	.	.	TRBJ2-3	CAISESLRGAGADTQYF	TGTGCCATCAGTGAGTCATTAAGGGGGGCCGGGGCAGATACGCAGTATTTT
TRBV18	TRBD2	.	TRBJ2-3	CASSPGYSGGDTQYF	TGTGCCAGCTCACCAGGATACAGCGGGGGGGATACGCAGTATTTT
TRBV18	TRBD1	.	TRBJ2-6	CASSPRDRTRSGANVLTF	TGTGCCAGCTCACCCCGGGACAGAACTAGATCTGGGGCCAACGTCCTGACTTTC
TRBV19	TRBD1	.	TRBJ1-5	CASSLPAGGDQPQHF	TGTGCCAGTAGTCTTCCAGCAGGGGGCGATCAGCCCCAGCATTTT
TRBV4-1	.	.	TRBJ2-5	CASSSLKGVGETQYF	TGCGCCAGCAGCAGCCTCAAGGGTGTCGGAGAGACCCAGTACTTC